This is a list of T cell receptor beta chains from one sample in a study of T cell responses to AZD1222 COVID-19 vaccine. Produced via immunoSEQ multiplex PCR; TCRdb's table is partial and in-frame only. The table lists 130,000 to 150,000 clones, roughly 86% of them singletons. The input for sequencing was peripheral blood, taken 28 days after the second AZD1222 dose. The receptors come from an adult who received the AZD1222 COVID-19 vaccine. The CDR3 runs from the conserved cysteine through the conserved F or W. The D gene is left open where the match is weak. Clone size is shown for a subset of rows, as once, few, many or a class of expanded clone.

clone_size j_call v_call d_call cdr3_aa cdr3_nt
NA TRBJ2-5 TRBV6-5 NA CASSVTDSQETQYF TGTGCCAGCAGCGTGACAGATTCCCAAGAGACCCAGTACTTC
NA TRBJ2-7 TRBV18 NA CASSIRMSSYEQYF TGTGCCAGCTCAATTAGGATGAGCTCCTACGAGCAGTACTTC
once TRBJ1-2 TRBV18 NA CASSPTVKISYTF TGTGCCAGCTCACCAACCGTGAAGATCAGCTACACCTTC
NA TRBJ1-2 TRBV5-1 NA CASSADRPNYGYTF TGCGCCAGCAGCGCGGACCGGCCTAACTATGGCTACACCTTC
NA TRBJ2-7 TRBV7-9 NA CASSLVGGASEQYF TGTGCCAGCAGCTTAGTTGGGGGGGCGAGCGAGCAGTACTTC
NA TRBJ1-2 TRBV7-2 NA CASSLTYYGYTF TGTGCCAGCAGCCTCACATACTATGGCTACACCTTC
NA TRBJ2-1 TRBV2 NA CASSELLRGEQFF TGTGCCAGCAGTGAATTACTCCGCGGTGAGCAGTTCTTC
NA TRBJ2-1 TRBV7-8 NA CASSSGSSFYNEQFF TGTGCCAGCAGCTCCGGGAGTTCCTTCTACAATGAGCAGTTCTTC
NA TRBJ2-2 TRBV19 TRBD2 CASSIVPAGWNTGELFF TGTGCCAGTAGTATAGTACCAGCGGGGTGGAACACCGGGGAGCTGTTTTTT
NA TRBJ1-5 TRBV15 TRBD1 CATSREQGAQPQHF TGTGCCACCAGCAGAGAACAGGGGGCTCAGCCCCAGCATTTT
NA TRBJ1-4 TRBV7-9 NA CASSLTSATNEKLFF TGTGCCAGCAGCTTAACTAGTGCAACTAATGAAAAACTGTTTTTT
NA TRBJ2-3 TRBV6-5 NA CASSSRASHRTDTQYF TGTGCCAGCAGTTCAAGAGCGAGTCATCGTACAGATACGCAGTATTTT
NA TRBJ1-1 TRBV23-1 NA CASDLNTRGRWNTEAFF TGCGCCAGCGACCTCAATACGCGAGGGAGATGGAACACTGAAGCTTTCTTT
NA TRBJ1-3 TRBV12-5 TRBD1 CASGAGTGDGTIYF TGTGCTAGTGGCGCCGGGACAGGGGACGGCACCATATATTTT
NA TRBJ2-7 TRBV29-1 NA CSVSLSGAHYEQYF TGCAGCGTCTCGCTGTCGGGGGCACACTACGAGCAGTACTTC
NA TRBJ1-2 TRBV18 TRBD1 CASSPDRGGYGYTF TGTGCCAGCTCACCAGACAGGGGAGGGTATGGCTACACCTTC
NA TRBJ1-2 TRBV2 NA CASRGNGGAGYTF TGTGCCAGCAGAGGCAACGGGGGTGCTGGCTACACCTTC
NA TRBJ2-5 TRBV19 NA CASSIDGEETQYF TGTGCCAGTAGTATAGACGGGGAGGAGACCCAGTACTTC
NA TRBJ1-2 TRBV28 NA CASSPLRGSSGYTF TGTGCCAGCAGTCCCCTCAGGGGTTCCTCTGGCTACACCTTC
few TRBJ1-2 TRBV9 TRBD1 CASSAPLGTGSNGYTF TGTGCCAGCAGCGCGCCCTTAGGGACAGGGTCGAATGGCTACACCTTC
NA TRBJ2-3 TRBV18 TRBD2 CASSPQRGGTDTQYF TGTGCCAGCTCACCACAGCGGGGCGGCACAGATACGCAGTATTTT
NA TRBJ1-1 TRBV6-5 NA CASRPGLVDTEAFF TGTGCCAGCAGGCCCGGACTGGTGGACACTGAAGCTTTCTTT
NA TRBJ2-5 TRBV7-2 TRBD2 CASSLPRELYETQYF TGTGCCAGCAGCTTACCGCGGGAGCTGTACGAGACCCAGTACTTC
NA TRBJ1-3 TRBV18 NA CASSPVVSGNTIYF TGTGCCAGCTCACCAGTGGTCTCTGGAAACACCATATATTTT
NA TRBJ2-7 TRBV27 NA CASSHPGVHEQYF TGTGCCAGCAGCCATCCAGGGGTCCACGAGCAGTACTTC
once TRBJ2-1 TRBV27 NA CASSFDGVSYNEQFF TGTGCCAGCAGTTTTGACGGCGTCTCCTACAATGAGCAGTTCTTC
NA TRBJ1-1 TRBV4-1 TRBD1 CASSQEKYGTVNTEAFF TGCGCCAGCAGCCAAGAAAAGTACGGGACAGTGAACACTGAAGCTTTCTTT
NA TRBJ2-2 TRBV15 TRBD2 CATSRHGGEYNTGELFF TGTGCCACCAGCAGACACGGGGGGGAGTATAACACCGGGGAGCTGTTTTTT
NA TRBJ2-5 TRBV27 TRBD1 CASSFFPYRGRHGTQETQYF TGTGCCAGCAGTTTTTTCCCCTACAGGGGGAGGCACGGGACTCAAGAGACCCAGTACTTC
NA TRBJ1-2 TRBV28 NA CASSLPPRGYGYTF TGTGCCAGCAGTTTACCCCCGCGAGGCTATGGCTACACCTTC
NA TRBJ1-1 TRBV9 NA CASSKDGANTEAFF TGTGCCAGCAGCAAGGATGGGGCTAATACTGAAGCTTTCTTT
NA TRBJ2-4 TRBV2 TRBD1 CASSAQGAENIQYF TGTGCCAGCAGCGCCCAGGGGGCGGAAAACATTCAGTACTTC
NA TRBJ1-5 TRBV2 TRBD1 CASSVAGTGDLPQHF TGTGCCAGCAGTGTGGCCGGGACAGGAGATCTTCCCCAGCATTTT
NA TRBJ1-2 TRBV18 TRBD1 CASSPQTGDYGYTF TGTGCCAGCTCACCGCAAACAGGGGACTATGGCTACACCTTC
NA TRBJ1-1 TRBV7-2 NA CASSSEQENTEAFF TGTGCCAGCAGCTCGGAGCAGGAGAACACTGAAGCTTTCTTT
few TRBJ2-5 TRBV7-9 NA CATTVGDGETQYF TGTGCCACCACTGTGGGCGACGGGGAGACCCAGTACTTC
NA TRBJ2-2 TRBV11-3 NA CASSITGLNTGELFF TGTGCCAGCAGCATTACAGGATTGAACACCGGGGAGCTGTTTTTT
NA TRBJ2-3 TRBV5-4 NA CASSHDLGVYSTDTQYF TGTGCCAGCAGCCATGACTTAGGGGTCTATAGCACAGATACGCAGTATTTT